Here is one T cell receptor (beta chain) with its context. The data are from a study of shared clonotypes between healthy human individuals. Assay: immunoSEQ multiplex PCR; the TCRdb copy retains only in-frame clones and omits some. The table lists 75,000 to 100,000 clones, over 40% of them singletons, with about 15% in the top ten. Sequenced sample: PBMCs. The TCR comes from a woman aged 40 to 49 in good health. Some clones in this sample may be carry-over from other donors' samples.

CDR3 amino acids: CASSPGSGDTQYF. DNA for the CDR3: TGTGCCAGCTCACCAGGATCCGGAGATACGCAGTATTTT. The genes are TRBV18 and TRBJ2-3, with D hard to call. Looked up from germline, CDR1 is KGHSH and CDR2 is LQKENI. The ends were cut back, 2 bases at V and 5 bases at J, with 8 bases in the middle. This CDR3 has 13 residues.